This T cell receptor (beta chain) was identified in a study of blood T cell repertoires in COVID-19. In the study overall: The United States, Italy and Spain provided the acute and convalescent COVID-19 samples.

The V end lost 1 base, the J end lost 1 base, and 13 bases lay between the germline ends. This CDR3 is built from 17 residues. Per germline, CDR1 MGHRA and CDR2 YSYEKL. A Seattle source enrolled patients during active infection and followed them longitudinally. A few counts support this clone. Assay used: immunoSEQ multiplex PCR; TCRdb lists only in-frame clones, some missing. The repertoire holds tens of thousands of clones, with approximately 79% as singletons. The TCR sequence derives from a man aged 70 or older with COVID-19, enrolled during active disease. What was sequenced was peripheral blood. The genes are TRBV4-1 and TRBJ2-2; TRBD1 might be the D (5 bases). This CDR3 is CASSQASSQVNTGELFF. As DNA, the CDR3 is TGCGCCAGCAGCCAAGCCTCTTCACAGGTGAACACCGGGGAGCTGTTTTTT.